The 21 T cell receptor beta chains in this list originate from one sample, sequenced in a study of tumor and adjacent non-tumor tissue in lung cancer. The template was RNA from unsorted bulk tissue. A modified ARM-PCR protocol with three rounds of nested PCR amplified TCRbeta. TCRdb redid the calling of the multiplex PCR reads with MiXCR, one entry per CDR3 protein. Of roughly 75,000 distinct CDR3 sequences in the sample, 60% to 85% are singletons; the top ten hold approximately 12%. The sample was lung tumor tissue. The receptors were gathered from a woman between 45 and 65 years old with non-small cell lung cancer.

Comment on this clonotype: This may come from a read error, since a much larger clone is one base off. The J gene is TRBJ2-7, the V gene TRBV10-3; D ambiguous. The CDR3 covers 13 residues. Germline CDR1 and CDR2: ENHRY and SYGVKD. Deletions cut 8 bases from V and 6 bases from J, with 17 bases between. The CDR3 DNA is TGTGCCATCGAGGCGGTACCCTACTCCGAGCAGTACTTC. Its translation: CAIEAVPYSEQYF.

This clonotype appeared once. The CDR3 sequence: CASSYFAGDNGYTF. Written as DNA, the CDR3 is TGTGCCAGCAGTTACTTTGCGGGGGATAATGGCTACACCTTC. The chain combines TRBV6-6 with TRBJ1-2; perhaps TRBD1 as D (5 bases). The CDR3 is 14 residues long. Trimming took 1 base from V and 6 from J, leaving 12 bases between them. The V gene's germline CDR1 is MNHNY and CDR2 SVGAGI (reference sequence).

V and J are TRBV20-1 and TRBJ2-1; D is ambiguous. Trimming took 6 bases from V and 11 from J, leaving 20 bases between them. The length of the CDR3 is 13 residues. Germline V gives CDR1 DFQATT, CDR2 SNEGSKA (reference sequence). CDR3 nucleotides: TGCAGTGCCAATAGCCGAGTGGTGGATAAGCAGTTCTTC. This sequence encodes CSANSRVVDKQFF.

Of note for this clonotype: Given a much more abundant clone one base away, this may be a read error. Given the absence of the conserved phenylalanine or tryptophan at the CDR3 end, a read error is likely. V usage is TRBV20-1 and J usage is TRBJ1-1; D is undetermined. Germline values: CDR1 DFQATT, CDR2 SNEGSKA (reference sequence). The CDR3 has 13 residues. V lost 4 bases to trimming and J lost 1 base, with 10 bases between them. CDR3 region: CSATSRGNTEAFL. As DNA, the CDR3 is TGCAGTGCTACCTCTCGGGGGAACACTGAAGCTTTCCTT.

The rearrangement joins TRBV10-3 to TRBJ2-1, with 7 bases matching TRBD2. The J segment lost 15 bases and the V segment lost 8 bases, leaving 16 bases of the junction unmatched. The germline CDR1 and CDR2 sequences are ENHRY and SYGVKD. The CDR3 sequence is 13 residues long. The CDR3 DNA is TGTGCCATCGAGGGCCGGGGGGTGATCCAGAGGTTCTTC. This codes for CAIEGRGVIQRFF.

In the case of this clonotype: A read error may account for a junction end that differs from germline. The rearrangement links TRBV6-5 to TRBJ2-5, with D perhaps matching TRBD1 (5 bases). This CDR3 has 15 amino acids. The germline V gene has CDR1 MNHEY and CDR2 SVGAGI. CDR3 coding DNA: TGTGACAGCAGGATTGGGGCAGGAGATTCGGAGACCCAGTACTTC. Its translation is CDSRIGAGDSETQYF.

For this clonotype: The junction departs from the called germline gene at one end, perhaps through a read error. The rearrangement uses TRBV4-1 and TRBJ2-7; TRBD2 matches at 10 bases. Germline lookup yields CDR1 MGHRA and CDR2 YSYEKL. The CDR3 is 15 residues long. CDR3 bases: TGCGCCCGCAGCCAAGGCACTAGCGGGATCTATGAGCAGTACTTC. Translation gives CARSQGTSGIYEQYF.

This clonotype rates as medium-sized. The chain combines TRBV6-5 with TRBJ2-1, with 8 bases matching TRBD1. CDR3 length: 12 amino acids. V trimming: 5 bases; J trimming: 13 bases; junction bases outside the gene matches: 7. CDR1 and CDR2 from the germline V gene are MNHEY and SVGAGI. The CDR3, as DNA: TGTGCCAGCAGTCGGACAGGGTTTGATCAGTTCTTC. It codes for CASSRTGFDQFF.

This clonotype was seen once. Given the absence of the conserved phenylalanine or tryptophan at the CDR3 end, a read error is likely. The V and J genes are TRBV6-6 and TRBJ2-3; a weak D match, TRBD1 (6 bases). This CDR3 contains 14 residues. Germline CDR1 reads MNHNY; CDR2 reads SVGAGI (reference sequence). DNA of the CDR3: TGTGTCAGCAGTGCCCAGGGACACACAGATACACAGTATTCT. This codes for CVSSAQGHTDTQYS.

Turning to this clonotype: A much larger clone differs by one base, so this may be a read error. J is TRBJ2-5 and V is TRBV24-1; 8 positions agree with TRBD1. This CDR3 is 17 amino acids long. V lost 5 bases and J lost 3; bases outside the gene matches: 13. The germline V gene has CDR1 KGHDR and CDR2 SFDVKD. The CDR3 DNA follows: TGTGCCACCAGTGCAAGCTCCGGGACAGGTTATGAAGAGACCCAGTACTTC. This sequence encodes CATSASSGTGYEETQYF.

This clonotype came up a few times. This may arise from a read error, as a much more abundant clone is one base away. The chain uses TRBV29-1 and TRBJ2-1; D call uncertain. V dropped 4 bases and J dropped 16 bases, with 17 bases sitting between them. The CDR3 length is 11 residues. Per germline, CDR1 SQVTM and CDR2 ANQGSEA. This CDR3 reads CSVGNPDELFF. The CDR3 DNA follows: TGCAGCGTTGGCAACCCGGATGAGCTTTTCTTC.

The chain employs TRBV18 and TRBJ1-1, with TRBD1 identical over 10 bases. CDR1 is KGHSH, CDR2 LQKENI, per germline. The CDR3 loop spans 16 amino acids. The V gene end was trimmed by 5 bases and the J gene end by 1 base; junction bases not matched to a gene: 7. This CDR3 reads CASSIRQGAGNTEAFF. DNA for the CDR3: TGTGCCAGCTCAATTCGACAGGGGGCAGGGAACACTGAAGCTTTCTTT.

The count of this clonotype is one. Since the CDR3 does not end with the conserved phenylalanine or tryptophan, this likely comes from a read error. This sequence joins TRBV4-2 and TRBJ2-1; D may be TRBD1 or TRBD2 (6 bases each). The CDR3 loop spans 17 amino acids. Per the germline V gene, CDR1 is LGHNA and CDR2 is YNFKEQ. V dropped 4 bases and J dropped 2 bases, with 18 bases sitting between them. CDR3 amino acids: CASSLRRDNGTYNEQFL. CDR3 coding DNA: TGTGCCAGCAGCCTTCGGCGGGACAACGGGACCTACAATGAGCAGTTCTTA.

J is TRBJ2-3 and V is TRBV4-1; the D call may be TRBD1 or TRBD2 (6 bases each). Looked up from germline, CDR1 is MGHRA and CDR2 is YSYEKL. Trimming pared 0 bases from V and 14 bases from J, leaving 33 bases between. This CDR3 spans 19 amino acids. The CDR3 nucleotides are TGCGCCAGCAGCCAAGAAGAGGGGGATGCGGAGGGGAGCACACATATGGTGTATTTT. Amino acids: CASSQEEGDAEGSTHMVYF.

The count of this clonotype is one. At one end, the junction sequence differs from germline, possibly due to a read error. The gene calls are TRBV6-4 and TRBJ2-3; 10 bases fit TRBD1. Germline V gene data show CDR1 as MRHNA and CDR2 as SNTAGT. The CDR3 is made up of 15 amino acids. This CDR3 is CASSDPTGGADMQYF. CDR3 nucleotides: TGTGCCAGCAGTGACCCGACAGGGGGCGCAGATATGCAGTATTTT.

Comments on this clonotype: Relative to the germline gene, one junction end is altered; a read error may explain this. The chain combines TRBV4-2 with TRBJ2-5; TRBD2 might be the D (5 bases). The CDR3 covers 15 residues. In germline, CDR1 is LGHNA, CDR2 YNFKEQ. CDR3 sequence reads: CASRQERGSQEPQYF. The CDR3 bases are TGTGCCAGCAGGCAAGAAAGAGGGTCACAAGAGCCCCAGTACTTC.

A note on this clonotype: The conserved phenylalanine or tryptophan is not found at the CDR3 terminus, so this likely reflects a read error. This chain connects TRBV10-3 to TRBJ2-1; a weak D match, TRBD1 (5 bases). CDR1 is ENHRY, CDR2 SYGVKD, per germline. The length of the CDR3 is 16 residues. V was shortened by 7 bases and J by 6 bases, with 22 bases between the two germline ends. CDR3 protein: CAIKGGALSEGNEQFS. The CDR3 nucleotides read TGTGCCATCAAAGGTGGGGCACTATCGGAAGGCAATGAGCAGTTCTCC.

The chain combines TRBV29-1 with TRBJ2-5; no clear D gene. The CDR3 length is 14 residues. Germline V gene lookup returns CDR1 SQVTM and CDR2 ANQGSEA. DNA of the CDR3: TGCAACGTCACCGTACAAAAACTTCAAGAGACCCAGTACTTC. This gives the protein CNVTVQKLQETQYF.

Of note for this clonotype: The junction departs from germline at one end; a sequencing error may be responsible. The DNA of the CDR3 is TGTGCCAGCAGTTGGGGGAGTCAGGTCACCGTGGAGCTGTTTTTT. It encodes CASSWGSQVTVELFF. V usage is TRBV11-1 and J usage is TRBJ2-2; D may be TRBD1 or TRBD2 (5 bases each). The CDR3 sequence is 15 residues long. Germline-derived CDR1 and CDR2 are SGHAT and FQDESV (reference sequence).

J is TRBJ2-7 and V is TRBV5-5; possible D gene TRBD1, 5 bases. Trimming removed 5 bases from V and 2 bases from J, with 20 bases in between. The CDR3 consists of 16 residues. Per germline, CDR1 SGHKS and CDR2 YYEKEE (reference sequence). The CDR3: CASRFFIFDRTYEQYF. The CDR3 DNA reads as TGTGCCAGCAGGTTCTTCATTTTCGACAGAACCTACGAGCAGTACTTC. Full variable domain (outside the CDR3, taken from reference TRBV5-5 and TRBJ2-7): DAGVTQSPTHLIKTRGQQVTLRCSPISGHKSVSWYQQVLGQGPQFIFQYYEKEERGRGNFPDRFSARQFPNYSSELNVNALLLGDSALYLCASRFFIFDRTYEQYFGPGTRLTVT.

The rearrangement joins TRBV12-3 or TRBV12-4 to TRBJ2-7; no reliable D call. The CDR3 consists of 12 residues. The V and J ends lost 6 bases and 6 bases respectively, with 12 bases between them. CDR3 DNA sequence: TGTGCCAGCAGCATACCCGGCAGCGAGCAGTACTTC. It encodes CASSIPGSEQYF.